Presented here are 24 T cell receptor beta chains from one specimen sequenced in a study of blood T cell repertoires in COVID-19. The data were produced by immunoSEQ multiplex PCR, yet TCRdb's version contains in-frame clones alone and is incomplete. The data contain approximately 65,000 clones, about 83% of them singletons. Sample: peripheral blood. These receptors came from a human donor in a cohort sampled during active COVID-19.

This clone was recorded only once. The chain links TRBV6-6 to TRBJ2-3; 7 bases line up with TRBD1. The CDR3 is 15 residues long. CDR1 is MNHNY, CDR2 SVGAGI, per germline (reference sequence). Trimming removed 4 bases from V and 3 bases from J; junction bases left unmatched: 7. The DNA for the CDR3 is TGTGCCAGCAGTTCTGGACAGGTGTCTACAGATACGCAGTATTTT. Translation: CASSSGQVSTDTQYF.

The J gene is TRBJ2-7, the V gene TRBV4-2, with 7 bases matching TRBD2. This CDR3 comprises 17 residues. V dropped 3 bases and J dropped 5; count of bases not matched to a gene: 16. Per the germline V gene, CDR1 is LGHNA and CDR2 is YNFKEQ. The CDR3 spells CASSQRGGGSRDHEQYF. The CDR3 nucleotides read TGTGCCAGCAGCCAGCGAGGTGGCGGGAGTCGCGATCACGAGCAGTACTTC.

The chain recombines TRBV7-9 with TRBJ1-4, with a weak D call TRBD1 (6 bases). The V end was cut by 5 bases, the J end by 6 bases, with 13 bases between. The length of the CDR3 is 14 residues. Germline loops: CDR1 SEHNR, CDR2 FQNEAQ (reference sequence). CDR3 loop: CASSVQGPDEKLFF. CDR3 in DNA: TGTGCCAGCAGCGTCCAGGGGCCGGATGAAAAACTGTTTTTT. The entire variable domain, with the rest obtained from reference TRBV7-9 and TRBJ1-4, is as follows: DTGVSQNPRHKITKRGQNVTFRCDPISEHNRLYWYRQTLGQGPEFLTYFQNEAQLEKSRLLSDRFSAERPKGSFSTLEIQRTEQGDSAMYLCASSVQGPDEKLFFGSGTQLSVL.

The rearrangement links TRBV13 to TRBJ2-6, with D possibly TRBD2 on 5 matching bases. The CDR3 totals 17 residues. Germline V CDR1 and CDR2: PRHDT, FYEKMQ (reference sequence). With 1 base removed from V and 0 bases from J, the gap between germline ends came to 10 bases. Here the CDR3 reads CASSLERGNSGANVLTF. The CDR3, as DNA: TGTGCCAGCAGCTTAGAACGGGGAAACTCTGGGGCCAACGTCCTGACTTTC.

The chain employs TRBV28 and TRBJ1-5; 11 positions match TRBD1. This CDR3 is 17 amino acids long. Germline V CDR1 and CDR2: MDHEN, SYDVKM. Trimming at V came to 4 bases and at J to 2 bases, leaving 7 bases not matched to a gene. CDR3 sequence: CASSSGQGAGGNQPQHF. CDR3 coding DNA: TGTGCCAGCAGTTCAGGACAGGGGGCTGGAGGCAATCAGCCCCAGCATTTT.

This chain joins TRBV5-6 and TRBJ2-5; 7 bases are shared with TRBD1. The CDR3 has 15 residues. V lost 4 bases to trimming and J lost 5 bases; unmatched junction nucleotides: 11. Per germline, CDR1 SGHDT and CDR2 YYEEEE. This CDR3 is CASSPSGTAGETQYF. In nucleotides, the CDR3 is TGTGCCAGCAGCCCTTCCGGGACAGCCGGGGAGACCCAGTACTTC.

The chain couples TRBV7-6 to TRBJ2-3; possibly TRBD1 for D (5 bases). Per germline, CDR1 SGHVS and CDR2 FNYEAQ. Trimming took off 0 bases at V and 0 bases at J, with 16 bases between the two ends. The CDR3 loop spans 18 amino acids. CDR3 residues: CASSLAPQGPTSTDTQYF. The CDR3 DNA is TGTGCCAGCAGCTTAGCCCCCCAGGGCCCAACTAGCACAGATACGCAGTATTTT.

The chain carries TRBV5-1 and TRBJ2-4, with D perhaps TRBD2 (6 bases). CDR1 and CDR2 from the germline V gene are SGHRS and YFSETQ. V was pared by 0 bases and J by 8 bases, with 12 bases between. This CDR3 has 14 residues. CDR3 DNA: TGCGCCAGCAGCTTGGCCCGGGAGCGGGACATTCAGTACTTC. This gives the protein CASSLARERDIQYF.

V and J are TRBV6-5 and TRBJ2-1, with TRBD2 identical over 11 bases. The CDR3 covers 14 residues. Unmatched junction bases numbered 5, after V lost 9 bases and J lost 4 bases. CDR1 and CDR2 (germline): MNHEY, SVGAGI. In DNA form, the CDR3 reads TGTGCCAGTAAACTAGCGGGAGTTTACAATGAGCAGTTCTTC. Its translation is CASKLAGVYNEQFF.

The chain links TRBV12-3 or TRBV12-4 to TRBJ1-5; D possibly corresponds to TRBD1 (5 bases). Trimming cost V 6 bases and J 5 bases, with 8 bases left between them. The length of the CDR3 is 12 residues. CDR3 amino acids: CASRDNDQPQHF. The DNA of the CDR3 is TGTGCCAGCAGGGACAACGATCAGCCCCAGCATTTT.

CDR3 sequence reads: CASSPPTTSTGELFF. The CDR3 DNA sequence: TGTGCCAGCAGCCCGCCGACTACTAGCACCGGGGAGCTGTTTTTT. The V gene is TRBV3-1 (or the pseudogene TRBV3-2), the J gene TRBJ2-2; tentatively, D is TRBD2 (5 bases). With 4 bases removed from V and 4 bases from J, the gap between germline ends came to 13 bases. Germline assignment: CDR1 LGHDT and CDR2 YNNKEL (reference sequence). The CDR3 totals 15 residues.

The V gene is TRBV6-5, the J gene TRBJ2-2; 8 bases agree with TRBD1. Germline CDR1 reads MNHEY; CDR2 reads SVGAGI. V dropped 8 bases and J dropped 6; count of bases not matched to a gene: 8. The length of the CDR3 is 14 residues. CDR3 in DNA: TGTGCCAGCCTTAGGACAGGGACGGCCGGGGAGCTGTTTTTT. Protein sequence: CASLRTGTAGELFF.

This chain uses TRBV7-9 with TRBJ1-2, with 7 bases that match TRBD1. V gave up 4 bases and J gave up 10 bases; unmatched junction bases: 12. There are 14 residues in the CDR3. Germline assignment: CDR1 SEHNR and CDR2 FQNEAQ (reference sequence). CDR3 residues: CASSSWTGPVVYTF. For the CDR3, the DNA is TGTGCCAGCAGCTCCTGGACAGGCCCGGTGGTCTACACCTTC.

V is TRBV5-4 and J is TRBJ2-7, with D perhaps matching TRBD1 (5 bases). From germline, CDR1 is SGHNT and CDR2 YYREEE (reference sequence). The ends were cut back, 6 bases at V and 3 bases at J, with 7 bases in the middle. The CDR3 is 11 residues long. This CDR3 is CASTQGYEQYF. CDR3 sequence (DNA): TGTGCCAGCACCCAGGGCTACGAGCAGTACTTC.

The chain uses TRBV2 and TRBJ1-3, with D uncertain. V gave up 9 bases and J gave up 0 bases, with 15 bases separating them. The CDR3 length is 15 residues. Germline CDR1 reads SNHLY; CDR2 reads FYNNEI. CDR3 amino acids: CASTPLKSSGNTIYF. The CDR3 bases are TGTGCCAGTACTCCCCTTAAAAGCTCTGGAAACACCATATATTTT.

The gene calls are TRBV6-5 and TRBJ2-5; D is ambiguous. V was trimmed by 0 bases and J by 0 bases, leaving 8 bases between them. CDR3 length: 15 amino acids. Germline-derived CDR1 and CDR2 are MNHEY and SVGAGI. The CDR3 protein is CASSYSHSHQETQYF. The CDR3 bases are TGTGCCAGCAGTTACTCGCACAGCCACCAAGAGACCCAGTACTTC.

This clone was recorded many times. V usage is TRBV25-1 and J usage is TRBJ2-7; 10 bases match TRBD1. The V segment lost 3 bases and the J segment 6 bases; nucleotides outside the gene matches: 8. CDR1 MGHDK and CDR2 SYGVNS come from the germline V gene. The length of the CDR3 is 15 residues. CDR3 sequence reads: CASSEGRDRGFEQYF. CDR3 coding DNA: TGTGCCAGCAGTGAGGGCCGGGACAGGGGTTTCGAGCAGTACTTC.

The chain couples TRBV28 to TRBJ1-1, with D possibly TRBD1 on 6 matching bases. V was trimmed by 3 bases and J by 1 base, leaving 21 bases between them. Germline V gives CDR1 MDHEN, CDR2 SYDVKM. The CDR3 extends over 18 amino acids. The CDR3 DNA reads as TGTGCCAGCAGTTTCCCCGGACAGCCCCTAAGGTCGAACACTGAAGCTTTCTTT. Its translation: CASSFPGQPLRSNTEAFF.

J is TRBJ2-3 and V is TRBV18; 9 bases are shared with TRBD2. V shed 5 bases and J 3 bases; nucleotides not matched to a gene: 12. The CDR3 is 17 residues long. CDR1 and CDR2 from the germline V gene are KGHSH and LQKENI. In DNA, the CDR3 is TGTGCCAGCTCAACGGGATTTAGCGGGAGCGGAACAGATACGCAGTATTTT. Residues: CASSTGFSGSGTDTQYF.

This chain links TRBV19 with TRBJ2-2; D perhaps matches TRBD1 (5 bases). Per the germline V gene, CDR1 is LNHDA and CDR2 is SQIVND (reference sequence). This CDR3 spans 14 amino acids. The V end was cut by 3 bases, the J end by 6 bases, with 11 bases between. The CDR3 DNA reads TGTGCCAGTAGTATGCAGGGAACAGCCGGGGAGCTGTTTTTT. It yields the protein CASSMQGTAGELFF.

This clone is a singleton in its sample. The J gene is TRBJ1-4, the V gene TRBV5-1; D is unresolved. V was trimmed by 4 bases and J by 3 bases, leaving 10 bases between them. This CDR3 comprises 14 residues. Germline V gene sequence: CDR1 SGHRS, CDR2 YFSETQ. CDR3 sequence reads: CASSMGRSNEKLFF. CDR3 nucleotides: TGCGCCAGCAGCATGGGGAGGTCTAATGAAAAACTGTTTTTT.

A few counts support this clone. This chain links TRBV28 with TRBJ2-5; 11 positions agree with TRBD2. The trim removed 1 base at V and 2 bases at J, leaving 15 bases unmatched. Germline V gene data show CDR1 as MDHEN and CDR2 as SYDVKM. This CDR3 is built from 20 residues. The CDR3 DNA sequence: TGTGCCAGCAGTTTATTAGGGTATCGTTCTAGCGGGGGGTTACAAGAGACCCAGTACTTC. Amino acids: CASSLLGYRSSGGLQETQYF.

The chain couples TRBV28 to TRBJ1-5; TRBD1 aligns across 10 bases. V shed 6 bases, J shed 5 bases, and the junction held 7 bases outside the gene matches. This CDR3 comprises 15 residues. CDR1 MDHEN and CDR2 SYDVKM come from the germline V gene. CDR3 protein: CASSRDRGAYQPQHF. The CDR3, as DNA: TGTGCCAGCAGCAGGGACAGGGGAGCTTATCAGCCCCAGCATTTT.

The chain employs TRBV12-3 or TRBV12-4 and TRBJ1-1; possibly TRBD1 for D (6 bases). There are 13 residues in the CDR3. Trimming stripped 6 bases from V and 3 bases from J, with 11 bases between. The CDR3 bases are TGTGCCAGCAGGGCAGGGGTCTACACTGAAGCTTTCTTT. This gives the protein CASRAGVYTEAFF.